These 18 T cell receptor beta chains were all obtained from the same sample, sequenced in a study of T cell responses to AZD1222 COVID-19 vaccine. Produced via immunoSEQ multiplex PCR; TCRdb's table is partial and in-frame only. The table has 100,000 to 150,000 clones, roughly nine tenths seen once; the top ten hold roughly 6.3%. This specimen was peripheral blood, taken on day 0 of AZD1222 vaccination. The receptors shown here come from an adult in good health.

The chain uses TRBV12-3 or TRBV12-4 and TRBJ2-2; D assignment may be TRBD1 or TRBD2 (5 bases each). V was trimmed by 9 bases and J by 5 bases, leaving 13 bases between them. The CDR3 totals 13 residues. The CDR3 DNA reads as TGTGCCAGTTACTGGGGGTCGACCGGGGAGCTGTTTTTT. It specifies CASYWGSTGELFF.

The gene calls are TRBV5-1 and TRBJ1-1; 7 bases are shared with TRBD1. V lost 3 bases, J lost 3 bases, and 2 bases stayed unmatched. The CDR3 consists of 13 residues. The germline V gene has CDR1 SGHRS and CDR2 YFSETQ. DNA for the CDR3: TGCGCCAGCAGCTGGGACAGAGACACTGAAGCTTTCTTT. This translates into CASSWDRDTEAFF.

This clone showed up just once. The chain is built from TRBV2 and TRBJ1-2; D unclear. V was shortened by 8 bases and J by 7 bases, with 17 bases between the two germline ends. The CDR3 is made up of 13 amino acids. The germline V gene has CDR1 SNHLY and CDR2 FYNNEI. The CDR3 DNA is TGTGCCAGCGCGGGCCGGGGAGGGAGTGGCTACACCTTC. This encodes CASAGRGGSGYTF.

The chain carries TRBV7-3 and TRBJ2-1; 12 nucleotides line up with TRBD2. J was trimmed by 10 bases and V by 2 bases; bases with no gene match: 0. This CDR3 is 13 amino acids long. Germline V gives CDR1 SGHTA, CDR2 FQGTGA. The CDR3 region has the DNA TGTGCCAGCAGCTTAGGGACTAGCGGGGAGCAGTTCTTC. This encodes CASSLGTSGEQFF.

The chain combines TRBV20-1 with TRBJ1-6; 7 bases fit TRBD1. Germline V gene lookup returns CDR1 DFQATT and CDR2 SNEGSKA (reference sequence). The CDR3 consists of 12 residues. The V segment lost 6 bases and the J segment 10 bases; nucleotides outside the gene matches: 6. The CDR3 sequence is CSASRQGSPLHF. The CDR3 region has the DNA TGCAGTGCCAGTCGACAGGGATCACCCCTCCACTTT.

The rearrangement uses TRBV7-9 and TRBJ1-2; D gene uncertain. V was trimmed by 5 bases and J by 8 bases, leaving 27 bases between them. The CDR3 sequence is 17 residues long. Germline assignment: CDR1 SEHNR and CDR2 FQNEAQ (reference sequence). CDR3: CASSREKTAYETGGYTF. The CDR3 DNA sequence: TGTGCCAGCAGCCGCGAGAAGACCGCATACGAGACGGGCGGCTACACCTTC. Based on the CDR3 plus reference TRBV7-9 and TRBJ1-2, the full variable domain is DTGVSQNPRHKITKRGQNVTFRCDPISEHNRLYWYRQTLGQGPEFLTYFQNEAQLEKSRLLSDRFSAERPKGSFSTLEIQRTEQGDSAMYLCASSREKTAYETGGYTFGSGTRLTVV.

The chain joins TRBV5-1 to TRBJ2-1; TRBD2 aligns across 9 bases. The V gene's germline CDR1 is SGHRS and CDR2 YFSETQ. Germline trimming cut 2 bases from V and 5 bases from J; bases unmatched to any gene: 8. The CDR3 consists of 16 residues. The CDR3 sequence is CASSFSSGGLDNEQFF. In DNA form, the CDR3 reads TGCGCCAGCAGCTTCTCGAGCGGGGGGCTAGACAATGAGCAGTTCTTC.

The chain combines TRBV5-4 with TRBJ1-2; the match to TRBD1 covers 10 bases. The CDR3 has 15 residues. The germline V gene encodes CDR1 SGHNT and CDR2 YYREEE (reference sequence). J gave up 4 bases and V 4 bases, and 7 bases lay outside the gene matches. The chain's CDR3 is CASSPDRGRSYGYTF. CDR3 sequence (DNA): TGTGCCAGCAGCCCCGACAGGGGGCGCAGCTATGGCTACACCTTC.

This chain joins TRBV29-1 and TRBJ2-3; 10 positions match TRBD2. The CDR3 has 17 amino acids. Germline V gene sequence: CDR1 SQVTM, CDR2 ANQGSEA. J gave up 2 bases and V 5 bases, and 13 bases lay outside the gene matches. The CDR3, as DNA: TGCAGCGTTTCCCTAGCGGGGGCCCTACCGCCCACAGATACGCAGTATTTT. It translates to CSVSLAGALPPTDTQYF.

J is TRBJ1-1 and V is TRBV2, with 7 bases matching TRBD1. Germline loops: CDR1 SNHLY, CDR2 FYNNEI. The V segment lost 6 bases and the J segment 1 base; nucleotides outside the gene matches: 5. CDR3 length: 14 amino acids. The CDR3 reads CASSRDSPNTEAFF. As DNA, the CDR3 is TGTGCCAGCAGCCGGGACAGCCCGAACACTGAAGCTTTCTTT.

The rearrangement uses TRBV5-5 and TRBJ2-3; 12 bases fit TRBD1. V trimming: 3 bases; J trimming: 6 bases; junction bases outside the gene matches: 8. The CDR3 is 16 amino acids. The germline CDR1 and CDR2 sequences are SGHKS and YYEKEE (reference sequence). CDR3 amino acids: CASSWGQGALTDTQYF. The CDR3 DNA reads TGTGCCAGCAGCTGGGGACAGGGGGCTTTAACTGATACGCAGTATTTT.

The V call is TRBV7-6, the J call TRBJ1-1; D uncertain. V was shortened by 5 bases and J by 5 bases, with 6 bases between the two germline ends. The CDR3 totals 11 residues. Per the germline V gene, CDR1 is SGHVS and CDR2 is FNYEAQ. In nucleotides, the CDR3 is TGTGCCAGCAGCCGAGGGACTGAAGCTTTCTTT. Translation gives CASSRGTEAFF.

The J gene is TRBJ2-7, the V gene TRBV13, with 8 bases identical to TRBD1. The germline gives CDR1 PRHDT, CDR2 FYEKMQ (reference sequence). V lost 3 bases, J lost 0 bases, and 4 bases stayed unmatched. The CDR3 extends over 15 amino acids. The CDR3, as DNA: TGTGCCAGCAGCTTCCGACAGGGGTCCTCCTACGAGCAGTACTTC. Translating gives CASSFRQGSSYEQYF. Together with reference TRBV13 and TRBJ2-7, the CDR3 gives the full variable domain: AAGVIQSPRHLIKEKRETATLKCYPIPRHDTVYWYQQGPGQDPQFLISFYEKMQSDKGSIPDRFSAQQFSDYHSELNMSSLELGDSALYFCASSFRQGSSYEQYFGPGTRLTVT.

This sequence joins TRBV19 and TRBJ2-6, with no clear D. Trimming took 1 base from V and 0 from J, leaving 10 bases between them. Germline lookup yields CDR1 LNHDA and CDR2 SQIVND (reference sequence). CDR3 length: 17 residues. The CDR3 loop is CASSIGGGYSGANVLTF. The CDR3 coding sequence is TGTGCCAGTAGTATAGGGGGTGGATACTCTGGGGCCAACGTCCTGACTTTC.

A single count supports this clone. The chain's CDR3 is CASSLSGQSGNTIYF. The CDR3 nucleotides read TGTGCCAGCAGCTTGTCGGGACAATCCGGAAACACCATATATTTT. This rearrangement joins TRBV5-6 to TRBJ1-3, with a possible D match to TRBD1 (6 bases). Trimming took off 1 base at V and 4 bases at J, with 12 bases between the two ends. CDR1 SGHDT and CDR2 YYEEEE come from the germline V gene. This CDR3 comprises 15 residues. The entire variable domain, with the rest obtained from reference TRBV5-6 and TRBJ1-3, is as follows: DAGVTQSPTHLIKTRGQQVTLRCSPKSGHDTVSWYQQALGQGPQFIFQYYEEEERQRGNFPDRFSGHQFPNYSSELNVNALLLGDSALYLCASSLSGQSGNTIYFGEGSWLTVV.

The chain recombines TRBV4-1 with TRBJ2-2; D may be TRBD2 (5 bases). V was pared by 4 bases and J by 6 bases, with 27 bases between. The germline V gene has CDR1 MGHRA and CDR2 YSYEKL. The CDR3 has 19 residues. The DNA for the CDR3 is TGCGCCAGCAGCCCCGGGGTTTCCGCGGTCCTAGTCGGGGCCGGGGAGCTGTTTTTT. It specifies CASSPGVSAVLVGAGELFF.

The chain combines TRBV7-6 with TRBJ1-5; D is perhaps TRBD1 (5 bases). This CDR3 region has 15 residues. Trimming removed 1 base from V and 5 bases from J, with 12 bases in between. The germline V gene encodes CDR1 SGHVS and CDR2 FNYEAQ. CDR3 sequence reads: CASSLDTGGDQPQHF. CDR3 sequence (DNA): TGTGCCAGCAGCTTAGACACAGGAGGGGATCAGCCCCAGCATTTT.

This sequence joins TRBV7-9 and TRBJ1-1; D is possibly TRBD1 (6 bases). The CDR3 spans 15 residues. The germline gives CDR1 SEHNR, CDR2 FQNEAQ (reference sequence). Trimming cost V 10 bases and J 1 base, with 19 bases left between them. The CDR3: CAIETGLVENTEAFF. CDR3 DNA sequence: TGTGCCATAGAAACAGGGTTGGTAGAGAACACTGAAGCTTTCTTT.